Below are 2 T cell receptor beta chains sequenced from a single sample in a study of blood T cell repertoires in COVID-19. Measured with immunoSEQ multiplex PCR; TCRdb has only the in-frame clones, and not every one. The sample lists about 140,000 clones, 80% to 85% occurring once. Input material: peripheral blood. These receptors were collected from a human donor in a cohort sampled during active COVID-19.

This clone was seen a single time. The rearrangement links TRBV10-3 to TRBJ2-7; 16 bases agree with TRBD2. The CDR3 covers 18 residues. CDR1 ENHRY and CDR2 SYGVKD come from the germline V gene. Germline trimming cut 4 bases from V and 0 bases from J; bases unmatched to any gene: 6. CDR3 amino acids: CAISAPGLAGGRSYEQYF. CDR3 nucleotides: TGTGCCATCAGTGCCCCGGGACTAGCGGGAGGGCGCTCCTACGAGCAGTACTTC.

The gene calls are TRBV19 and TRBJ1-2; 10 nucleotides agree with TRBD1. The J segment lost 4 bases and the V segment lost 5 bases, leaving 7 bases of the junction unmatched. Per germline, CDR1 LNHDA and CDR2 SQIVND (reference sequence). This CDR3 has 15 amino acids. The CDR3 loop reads CASSAGTGASYGYTF. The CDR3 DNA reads TGTGCCAGTAGTGCCGGGACAGGGGCCTCCTATGGCTACACCTTC.